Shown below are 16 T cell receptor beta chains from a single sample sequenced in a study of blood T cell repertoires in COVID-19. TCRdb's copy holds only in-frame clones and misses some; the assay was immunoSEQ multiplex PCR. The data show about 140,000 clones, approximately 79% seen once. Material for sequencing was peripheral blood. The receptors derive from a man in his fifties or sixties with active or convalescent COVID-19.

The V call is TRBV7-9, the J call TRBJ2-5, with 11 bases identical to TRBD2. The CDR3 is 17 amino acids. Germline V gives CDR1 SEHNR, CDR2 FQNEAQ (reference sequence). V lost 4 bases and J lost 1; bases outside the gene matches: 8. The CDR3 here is CASSSRTSGLLQETQYF. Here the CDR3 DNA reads TGTGCCAGCAGCTCCCGGACTAGCGGGCTCCTCCAAGAGACCCAGTACTTC.

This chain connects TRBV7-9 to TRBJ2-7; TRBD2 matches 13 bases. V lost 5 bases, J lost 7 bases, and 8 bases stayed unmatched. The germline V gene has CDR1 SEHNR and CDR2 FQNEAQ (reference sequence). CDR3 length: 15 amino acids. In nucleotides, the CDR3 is TGTGCCAGCAGCCCACGACTAGCGGGGGGCCAGGAGCAGTACTTC. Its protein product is CASSPRLAGGQEQYF.

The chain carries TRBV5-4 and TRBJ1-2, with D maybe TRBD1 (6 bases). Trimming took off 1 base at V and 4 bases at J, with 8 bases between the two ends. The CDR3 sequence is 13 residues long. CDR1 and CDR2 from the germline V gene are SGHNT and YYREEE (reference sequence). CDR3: CASSLTGFYGYTF. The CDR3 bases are TGTGCCAGCAGCTTGACAGGGTTCTATGGCTACACCTTC.

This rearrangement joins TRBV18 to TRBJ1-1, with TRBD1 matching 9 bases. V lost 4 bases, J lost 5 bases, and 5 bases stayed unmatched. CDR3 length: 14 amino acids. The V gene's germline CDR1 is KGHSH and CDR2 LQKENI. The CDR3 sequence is CASSRQGVATEAFF. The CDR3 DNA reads TGTGCCAGCTCACGACAGGGGGTGGCTACTGAAGCTTTCTTT. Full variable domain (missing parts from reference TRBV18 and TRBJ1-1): NAGVMQNPRHLVRRRGQEARLRCSPMKGHSHVYWYRQLPEEGLKFMVYLQKENIIDESGMPKERFSAEFPKEGPSILRIQQVVRGDSAAYFCASSRQGVATEAFFGQGTRLTVV.

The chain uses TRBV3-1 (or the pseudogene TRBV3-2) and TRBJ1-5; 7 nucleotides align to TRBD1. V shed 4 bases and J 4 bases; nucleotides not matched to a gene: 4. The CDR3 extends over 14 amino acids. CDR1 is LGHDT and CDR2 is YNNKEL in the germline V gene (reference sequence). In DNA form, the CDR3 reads TGTGCCAGCAGCCCGGGACAGCCTAATCAGCCCCAGCATTTT. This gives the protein CASSPGQPNQPQHF.

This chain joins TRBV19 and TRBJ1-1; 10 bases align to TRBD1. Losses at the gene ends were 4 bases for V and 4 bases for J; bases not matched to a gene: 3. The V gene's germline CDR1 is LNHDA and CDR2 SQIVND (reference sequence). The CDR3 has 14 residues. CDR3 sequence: CASSRQGAGTEAFF. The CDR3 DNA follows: TGTGCCAGTAGTAGACAGGGGGCGGGCACTGAAGCTTTCTTT.

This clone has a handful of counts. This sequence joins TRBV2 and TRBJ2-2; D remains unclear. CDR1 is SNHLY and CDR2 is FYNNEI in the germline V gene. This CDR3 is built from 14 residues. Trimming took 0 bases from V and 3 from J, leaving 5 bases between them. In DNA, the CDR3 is TGTGCCAGCAGTGAAGCGACTTACACCGGGGAGCTGTTTTTT. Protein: CASSEATYTGELFF.

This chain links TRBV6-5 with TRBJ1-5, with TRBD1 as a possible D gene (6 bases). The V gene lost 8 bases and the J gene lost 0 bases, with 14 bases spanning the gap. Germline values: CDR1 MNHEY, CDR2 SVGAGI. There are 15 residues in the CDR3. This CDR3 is CASWGRGDSNQPQHF. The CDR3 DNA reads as TGTGCCAGCTGGGGGCGGGGGGATAGCAATCAGCCCCAGCATTTT.

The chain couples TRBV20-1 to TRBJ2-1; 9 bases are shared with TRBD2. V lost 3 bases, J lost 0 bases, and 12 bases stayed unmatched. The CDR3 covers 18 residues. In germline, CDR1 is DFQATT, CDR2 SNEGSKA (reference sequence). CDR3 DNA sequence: TGCAGTGCTAGTGCAGCTACTAGCGGGTTTTTCTCCTACAATGAGCAGTTCTTC. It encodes CSASAATSGFFSYNEQFF.

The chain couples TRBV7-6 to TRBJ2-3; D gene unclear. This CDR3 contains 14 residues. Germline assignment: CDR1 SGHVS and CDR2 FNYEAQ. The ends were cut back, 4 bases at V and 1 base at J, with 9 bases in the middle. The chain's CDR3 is CASSSRHGTDTQYF. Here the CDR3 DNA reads TGTGCCAGCAGCTCAAGACACGGCACAGATACGCAGTATTTT.

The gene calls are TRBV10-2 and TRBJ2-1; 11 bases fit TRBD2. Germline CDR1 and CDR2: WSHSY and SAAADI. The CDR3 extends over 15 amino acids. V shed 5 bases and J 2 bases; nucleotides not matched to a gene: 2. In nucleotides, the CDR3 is TGCGCCAGCAGTTTAGCGGGAGGGCCCTACAATGAGCAGTTCTTC. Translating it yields CASSLAGGPYNEQFF.

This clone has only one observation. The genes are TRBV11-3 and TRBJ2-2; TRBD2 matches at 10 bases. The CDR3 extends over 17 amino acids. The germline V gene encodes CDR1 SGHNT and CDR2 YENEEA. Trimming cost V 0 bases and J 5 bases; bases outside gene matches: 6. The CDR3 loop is CASSLDPLAGQTGELFF. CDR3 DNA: TGTGCCAGCAGCTTAGATCCACTAGCGGGACAAACCGGGGAGCTGTTTTTT.

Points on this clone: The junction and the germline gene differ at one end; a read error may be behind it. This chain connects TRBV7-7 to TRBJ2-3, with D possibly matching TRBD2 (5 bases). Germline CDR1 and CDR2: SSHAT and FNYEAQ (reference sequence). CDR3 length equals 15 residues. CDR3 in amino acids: CASSTAPGGTDTQYF. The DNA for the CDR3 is TGTGCTAGCAGCACAGCACCCGGGGGCACAGATACGCAGTATTTT. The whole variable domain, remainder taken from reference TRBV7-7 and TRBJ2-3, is GAGVSQSPRYKVTKRGQDVTLRCDPISSHATLYWYQQALGQGPEFLTYFNYEAQPDKSGLPSDRFSAERPEGSISTLTIQRTEQRDSAMYRCASSTAPGGTDTQYFGPGTRLTVL.

DNA for the CDR3: TGTGCCAGCAGCCCTATCCTCACAGATACGCAGTATTTT. Amino acids: CASSPILTDTQYF. J is TRBJ2-3 and V is TRBV28, with unresolved D. V was pared by 6 bases and J by 2 bases, with 9 bases between. The length of the CDR3 is 13 residues. Germline V gene sequence: CDR1 MDHEN, CDR2 SYDVKM.

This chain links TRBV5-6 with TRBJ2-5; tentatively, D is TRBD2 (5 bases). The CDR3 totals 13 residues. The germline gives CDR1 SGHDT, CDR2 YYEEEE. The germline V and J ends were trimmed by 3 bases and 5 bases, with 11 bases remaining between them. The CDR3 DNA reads TGTGCCAGCAGCTATACTAGGGTGGAGACCCAGTACTTC. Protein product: CASSYTRVETQYF. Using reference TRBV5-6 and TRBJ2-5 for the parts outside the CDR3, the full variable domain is DAGVTQSPTHLIKTRGQQVTLRCSPKSGHDTVSWYQQALGQGPQFIFQYYEEEERQRGNFPDRFSGHQFPNYSSELNVNALLLGDSALYLCASSYTRVETQYFGPGTRLLVL.

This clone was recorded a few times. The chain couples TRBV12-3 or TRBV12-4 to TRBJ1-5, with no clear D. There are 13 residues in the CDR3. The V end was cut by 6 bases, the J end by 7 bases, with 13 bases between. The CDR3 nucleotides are TGTGCCAGCAGAAGGGAGATTGGGCAGCCCCAGCATTTT. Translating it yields CASRREIGQPQHF.